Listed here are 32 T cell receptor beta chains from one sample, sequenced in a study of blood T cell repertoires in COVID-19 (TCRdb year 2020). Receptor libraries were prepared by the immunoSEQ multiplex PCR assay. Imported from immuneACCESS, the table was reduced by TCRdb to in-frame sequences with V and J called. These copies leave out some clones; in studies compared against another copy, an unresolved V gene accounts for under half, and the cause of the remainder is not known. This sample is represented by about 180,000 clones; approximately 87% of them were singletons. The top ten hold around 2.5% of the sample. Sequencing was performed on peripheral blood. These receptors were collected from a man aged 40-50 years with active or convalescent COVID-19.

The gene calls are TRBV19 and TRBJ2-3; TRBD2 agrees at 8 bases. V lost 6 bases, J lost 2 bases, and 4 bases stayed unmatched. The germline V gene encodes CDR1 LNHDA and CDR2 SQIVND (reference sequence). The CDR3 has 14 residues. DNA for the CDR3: TGTGCCAGTAGGGAGCGGGGGAACACAGATACGCAGTATTTT. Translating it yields CASRERGNTDTQYF.

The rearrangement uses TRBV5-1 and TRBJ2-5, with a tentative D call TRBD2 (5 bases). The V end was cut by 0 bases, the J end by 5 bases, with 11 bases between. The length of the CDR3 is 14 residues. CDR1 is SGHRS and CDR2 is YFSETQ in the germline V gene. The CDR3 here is CASSLVSDYETQYF. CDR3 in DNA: TGCGCCAGCAGCTTGGTGTCCGACTACGAGACCCAGTACTTC.

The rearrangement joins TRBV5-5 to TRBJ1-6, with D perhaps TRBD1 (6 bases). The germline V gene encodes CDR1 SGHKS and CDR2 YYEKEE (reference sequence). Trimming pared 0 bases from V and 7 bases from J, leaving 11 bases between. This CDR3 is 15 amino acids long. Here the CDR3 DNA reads TGTGCCAGCAGCTTGGGTGGGGGCCCGAATTCACCCCTCCACTTT. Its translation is CASSLGGGPNSPLHF.

The CDR3 protein is CASSFRGRGYSNQPQHF. The DNA for the CDR3 is TGTGCCAGCAGCTTTAGGGGCAGGGGTTATAGCAATCAGCCCCAGCATTTT. The rearrangement links TRBV5-6 to TRBJ1-5, with a possible D match to TRBD1 (6 bases). This CDR3 region has 17 residues. Trimming stripped 2 bases from V and 0 bases from J, with 15 bases between. The germline gives CDR1 SGHDT, CDR2 YYEEEE.

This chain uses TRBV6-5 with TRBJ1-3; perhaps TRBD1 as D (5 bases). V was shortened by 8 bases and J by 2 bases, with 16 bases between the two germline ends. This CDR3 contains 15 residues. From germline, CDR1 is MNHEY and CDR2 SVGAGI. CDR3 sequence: CASANPVTAGNTIYF. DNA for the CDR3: TGTGCCAGCGCCAATCCAGTGACAGCTGGAAACACCATATATTTT.

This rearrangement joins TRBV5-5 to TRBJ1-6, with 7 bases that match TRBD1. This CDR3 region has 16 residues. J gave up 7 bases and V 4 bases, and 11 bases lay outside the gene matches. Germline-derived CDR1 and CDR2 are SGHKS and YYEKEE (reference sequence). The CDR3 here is CASSLIIGTANSPLHF. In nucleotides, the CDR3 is TGTGCCAGCAGCCTCATAATCGGGACAGCGAATTCACCCCTCCACTTT.

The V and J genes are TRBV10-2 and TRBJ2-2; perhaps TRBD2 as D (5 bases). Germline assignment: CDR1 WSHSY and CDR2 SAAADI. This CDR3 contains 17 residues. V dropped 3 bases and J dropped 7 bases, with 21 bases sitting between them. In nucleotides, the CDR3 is TGCGCCAGCAGTGAAGGAGACGGCTTACTAGGGATCGGGGAGCTGTTTTTT. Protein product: CASSEGDGLLGIGELFF.

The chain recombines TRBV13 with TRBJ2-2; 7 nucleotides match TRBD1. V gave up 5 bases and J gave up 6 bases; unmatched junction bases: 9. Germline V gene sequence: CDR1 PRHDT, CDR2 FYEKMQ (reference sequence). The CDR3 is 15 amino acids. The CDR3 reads CASSRDSHAPGELFF. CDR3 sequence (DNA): TGTGCCAGCAGCCGGGACAGCCATGCCCCCGGGGAGCTGTTTTTT.

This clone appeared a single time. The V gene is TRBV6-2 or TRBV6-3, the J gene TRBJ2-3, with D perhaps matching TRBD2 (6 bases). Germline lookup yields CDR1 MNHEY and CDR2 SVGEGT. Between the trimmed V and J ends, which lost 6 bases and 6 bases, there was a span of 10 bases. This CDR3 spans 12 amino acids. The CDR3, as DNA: TGTGCCAGCAGCCCCGGGGGTGATACGCAGTATTTT. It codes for CASSPGGDTQYF.

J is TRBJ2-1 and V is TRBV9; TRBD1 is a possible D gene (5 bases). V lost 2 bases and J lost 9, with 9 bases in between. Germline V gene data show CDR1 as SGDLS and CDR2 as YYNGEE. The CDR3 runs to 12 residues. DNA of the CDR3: TGTGCCAGCAGCGTCGCAGGGATTGAGCAGTTCTTC. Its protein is CASSVAGIEQFF.

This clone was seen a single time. The CDR3 is CASTSGTVNSPLHF. CDR3 DNA sequence: TGTGCCAGTACTTCCGGGACAGTTAATTCACCCCTCCACTTT. The chain has TRBV19 and TRBJ1-6, with 7 bases aligning to TRBD1. The CDR3 extends over 14 amino acids. In germline, CDR1 is LNHDA, CDR2 SQIVND (reference sequence). The J segment lost 6 bases and the V segment lost 7 bases, leaving 6 bases of the junction unmatched.

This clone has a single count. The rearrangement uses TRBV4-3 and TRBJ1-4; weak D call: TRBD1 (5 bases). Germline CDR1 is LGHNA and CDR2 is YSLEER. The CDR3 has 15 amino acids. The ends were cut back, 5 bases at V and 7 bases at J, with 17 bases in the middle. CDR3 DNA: TGCGCCAGCAGCAAAGCTGGCAGGGCCGTTGAAAAACTGTTTTTT. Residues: CASSKAGRAVEKLFF.

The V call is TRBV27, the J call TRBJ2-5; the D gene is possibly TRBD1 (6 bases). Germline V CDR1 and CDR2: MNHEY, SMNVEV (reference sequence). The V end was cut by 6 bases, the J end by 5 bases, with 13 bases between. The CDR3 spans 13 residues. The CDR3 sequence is CASSPRGWETQYF. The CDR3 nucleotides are TGTGCCAGCAGCCCCAGGGGCTGGGAGACCCAGTACTTC.

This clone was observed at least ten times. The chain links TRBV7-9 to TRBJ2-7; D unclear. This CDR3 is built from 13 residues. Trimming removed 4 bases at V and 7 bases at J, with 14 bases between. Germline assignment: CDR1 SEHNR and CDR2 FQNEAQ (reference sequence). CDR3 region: CASSSVPFGEQYF. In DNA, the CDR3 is TGTGCCAGCAGCTCCGTCCCATTCGGTGAGCAGTACTTC. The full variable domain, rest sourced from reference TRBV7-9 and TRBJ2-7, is DTGVSQNPRHKITKRGQNVTFRCDPISEHNRLYWYRQTLGQGPEFLTYFQNEAQLEKSRLLSDRFSAERPKGSFSTLEIQRTEQGDSAMYLCASSSVPFGEQYFGPGTRLTVT.

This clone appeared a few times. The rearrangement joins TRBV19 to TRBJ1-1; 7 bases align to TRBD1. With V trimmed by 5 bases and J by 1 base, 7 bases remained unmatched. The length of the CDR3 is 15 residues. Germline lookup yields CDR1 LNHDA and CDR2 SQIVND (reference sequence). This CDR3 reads CASSERQGWNTEAFF. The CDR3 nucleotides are TGTGCCAGTAGTGAAAGACAGGGATGGAACACTGAAGCTTTCTTT.

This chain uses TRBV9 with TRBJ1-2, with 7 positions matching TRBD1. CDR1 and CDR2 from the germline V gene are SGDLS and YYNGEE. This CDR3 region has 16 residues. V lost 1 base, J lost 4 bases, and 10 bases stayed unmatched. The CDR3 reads CASSVSGQGGLYGYTF. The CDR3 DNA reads TGTGCCAGCAGCGTATCAGGCCAGGGGGGACTCTATGGCTACACCTTC.

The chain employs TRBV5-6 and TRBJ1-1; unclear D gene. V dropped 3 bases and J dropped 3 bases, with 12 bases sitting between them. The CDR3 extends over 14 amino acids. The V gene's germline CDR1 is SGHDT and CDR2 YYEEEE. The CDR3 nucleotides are TGTGCCAGCAGCTCCCTTGGGAGGGACACTGAAGCTTTCTTT. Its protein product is CASSSLGRDTEAFF.

CDR3 region: CSVVRETQYF. For the CDR3, the DNA is TGCAGCGTTGTCCGGGAGACCCAGTACTTC. The rearrangement joins TRBV29-1 to TRBJ2-5; D is unresolved. Germline V CDR1 and CDR2: SQVTM, ANQGSEA. V shed 4 bases and J shed 5 bases, with 5 bases lying between them. The CDR3 sequence is 10 residues long.

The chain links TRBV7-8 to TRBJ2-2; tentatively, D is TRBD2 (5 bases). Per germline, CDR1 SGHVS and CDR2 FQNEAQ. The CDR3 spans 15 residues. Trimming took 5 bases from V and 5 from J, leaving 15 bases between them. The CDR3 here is CASSLDLTRTGELFF. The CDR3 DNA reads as TGTGCCAGCAGCCTGGACTTAACACGGACCGGGGAGCTGTTTTTT.

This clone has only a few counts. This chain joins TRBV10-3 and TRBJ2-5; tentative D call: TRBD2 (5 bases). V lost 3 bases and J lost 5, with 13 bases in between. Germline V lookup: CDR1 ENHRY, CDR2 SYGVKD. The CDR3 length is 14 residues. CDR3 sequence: CAISDFGPGETQYF. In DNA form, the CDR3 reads TGTGCCATCAGTGACTTCGGTCCGGGGGAGACCCAGTACTTC.

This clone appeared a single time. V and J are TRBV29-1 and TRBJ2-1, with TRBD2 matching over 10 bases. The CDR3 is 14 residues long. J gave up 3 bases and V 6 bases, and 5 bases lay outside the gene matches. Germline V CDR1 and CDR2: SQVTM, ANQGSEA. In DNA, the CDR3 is TGCAGCGTCGTAACTAGCGGGGACTACAATGAGCAGTTCTTC. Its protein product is CSVVTSGDYNEQFF.

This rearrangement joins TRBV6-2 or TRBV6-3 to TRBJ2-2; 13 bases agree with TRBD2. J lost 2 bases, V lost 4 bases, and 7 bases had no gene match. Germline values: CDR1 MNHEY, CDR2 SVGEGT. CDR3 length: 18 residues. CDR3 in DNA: TGTGCCAGCAGTTTTCCGACTAGCGGGGGGTCAAACACCGGGGAGCTGTTTTTT. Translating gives CASSFPTSGGSNTGELFF.

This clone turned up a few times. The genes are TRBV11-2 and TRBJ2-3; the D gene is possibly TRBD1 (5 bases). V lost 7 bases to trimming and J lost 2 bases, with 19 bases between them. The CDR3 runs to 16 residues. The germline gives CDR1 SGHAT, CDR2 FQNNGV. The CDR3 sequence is CASTQGRLGTTDTQYF. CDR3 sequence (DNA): TGTGCCAGCACCCAGGGCAGGTTGGGAACCACAGATACGCAGTATTTT.

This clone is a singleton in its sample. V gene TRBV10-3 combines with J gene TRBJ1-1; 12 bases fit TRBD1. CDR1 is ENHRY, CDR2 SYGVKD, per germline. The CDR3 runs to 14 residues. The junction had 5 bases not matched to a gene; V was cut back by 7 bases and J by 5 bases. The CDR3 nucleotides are TGTGCCATCATGGGGACAGGGGGCTGGACTGAAGCTTTCTTT. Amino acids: CAIMGTGGWTEAFF.

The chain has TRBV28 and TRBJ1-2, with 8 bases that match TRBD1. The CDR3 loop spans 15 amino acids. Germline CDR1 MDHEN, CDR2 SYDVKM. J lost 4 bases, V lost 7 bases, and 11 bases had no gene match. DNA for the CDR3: TGTGCCAGCACCCTAGGGACAGGCAATTCCTATGGCTACACCTTC. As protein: CASTLGTGNSYGYTF.

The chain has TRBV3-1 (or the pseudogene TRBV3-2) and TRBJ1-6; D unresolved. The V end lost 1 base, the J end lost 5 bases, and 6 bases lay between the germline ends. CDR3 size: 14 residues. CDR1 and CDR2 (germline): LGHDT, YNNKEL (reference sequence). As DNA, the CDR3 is TGTGCCAGCAGCCAAGTGACTAATAATTCACCCCTCCACTTT. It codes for CASSQVTNNSPLHF.

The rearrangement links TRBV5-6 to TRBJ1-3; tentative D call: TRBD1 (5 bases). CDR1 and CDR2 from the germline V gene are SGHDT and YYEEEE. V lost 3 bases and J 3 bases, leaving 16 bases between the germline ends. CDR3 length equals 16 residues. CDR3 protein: CASSWGGGANGNTIYF. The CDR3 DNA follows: TGTGCCAGCAGCTGGGGCGGCGGGGCCAATGGAAACACCATATATTTT.

The CDR3 nucleotides read TGTGCCAGCAGCCGACAGGATCCGGAGACCCAGTACTTC. It is translated as CASSRQDPETQYF. The chain carries TRBV28 and TRBJ2-5, with D possibly matching TRBD1 (6 bases). Germline CDR1 is MDHEN and CDR2 is SYDVKM. Trimming removed 6 bases at V and 5 bases at J, with 13 bases between. The CDR3 has 13 amino acids.

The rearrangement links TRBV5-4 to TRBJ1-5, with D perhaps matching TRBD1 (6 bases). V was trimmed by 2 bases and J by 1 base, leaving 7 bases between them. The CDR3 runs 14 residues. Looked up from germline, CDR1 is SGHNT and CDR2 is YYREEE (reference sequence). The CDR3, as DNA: TGTGCCAGCAGCTTACAGGGAAGCAATCAGCCCCAGCATTTT. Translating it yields CASSLQGSNQPQHF.

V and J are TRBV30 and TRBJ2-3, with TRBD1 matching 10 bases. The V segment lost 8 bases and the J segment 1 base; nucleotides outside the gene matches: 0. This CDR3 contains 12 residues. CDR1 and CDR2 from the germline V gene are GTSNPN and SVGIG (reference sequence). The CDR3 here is CAGTGGTDTQYF. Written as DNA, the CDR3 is TGTGCCGGGACAGGGGGCACAGATACGCAGTATTTT.

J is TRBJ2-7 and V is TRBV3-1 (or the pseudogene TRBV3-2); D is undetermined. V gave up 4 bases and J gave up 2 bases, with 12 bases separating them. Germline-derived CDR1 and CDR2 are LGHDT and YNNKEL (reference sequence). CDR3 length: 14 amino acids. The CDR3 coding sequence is TGTGCCAGCAGCCCACGCAGGCTTACCTACGAGCAGTACTTC. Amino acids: CASSPRRLTYEQYF.

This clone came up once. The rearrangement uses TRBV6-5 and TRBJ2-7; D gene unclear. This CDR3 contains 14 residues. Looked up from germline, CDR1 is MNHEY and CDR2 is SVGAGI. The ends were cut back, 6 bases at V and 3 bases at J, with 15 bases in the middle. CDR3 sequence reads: CASSPGGDRYEQYF. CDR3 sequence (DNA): TGTGCCAGCAGCCCCGGCGGCGACCGCTACGAGCAGTACTTC.